Listed here is a single T cell receptor beta chain. This specimen comes from a study of control samples from healthy donors and cancer patients. V lost 3 bases and J lost 6; bases outside the gene matches: 8. The V gene's germline CDR1 is MGHRA and CDR2 YSYEKL. CDR3 size: 14 residues. Sequenced by immunoSEQ multiplex PCR; TCRdb stores in-frame clones only, minus some. The sample lists tens of thousands of clones; approximately 93% were seen once. Sequencing was performed on PBMCs. The clonotype originates from a woman in her forties with lung cancer. This rearrangement joins TRBV4-1 to TRBJ2-7; 7 nucleotides align to TRBD1. The CDR3 reads CASSHGTAAGEQYF. CDR3 coding DNA: TGCGCCAGCAGCCATGGGACAGCGGCCGGCGAGCAGTACTTC.